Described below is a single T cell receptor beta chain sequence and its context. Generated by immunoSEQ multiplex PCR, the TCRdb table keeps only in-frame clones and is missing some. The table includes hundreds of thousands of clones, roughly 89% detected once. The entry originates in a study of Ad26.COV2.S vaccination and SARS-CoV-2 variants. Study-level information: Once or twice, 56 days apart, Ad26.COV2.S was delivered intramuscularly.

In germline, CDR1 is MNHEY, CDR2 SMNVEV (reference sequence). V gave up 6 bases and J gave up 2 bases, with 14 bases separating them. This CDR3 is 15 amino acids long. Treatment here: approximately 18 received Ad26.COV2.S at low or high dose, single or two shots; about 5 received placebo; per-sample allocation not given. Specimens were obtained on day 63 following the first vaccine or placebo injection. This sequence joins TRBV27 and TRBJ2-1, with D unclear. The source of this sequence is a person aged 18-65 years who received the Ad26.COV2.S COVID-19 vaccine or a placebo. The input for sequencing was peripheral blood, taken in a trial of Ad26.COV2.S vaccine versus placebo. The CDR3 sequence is CASRIRGEAYNEQFF. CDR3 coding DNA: TGTGCCAGCAGGATCCGAGGTGAGGCCTACAATGAGCAGTTCTTC.